This T cell receptor beta chain stems from a study of OX40 agonist ivuxolimab in advanced cancers. Study at large: Clinicians treated patients with ivuxolimab, an agonistic anti-OX40 (CD134) antibody.

Clones were sequenced by immunoSEQ multiplex PCR, and TCRdb holds only the in-frame ones, with some missing. The table lists 65,000 to 95,000 clones, under 85% of them singletons. The input for sequencing was CD4+ or CD8+ T cells sorted from blood, taken in a trial of the OX40 agonist ivuxolimab. This TCR came from an adult with an advanced solid tumor such as melanoma, head and neck, liver or kidney cancer.

The CDR3 here is CASSLGLAGAGADTQYF. CDR3 nucleotides: TGCGCCAGCAGCTTGGGACTAGCGGGGGCCGGCGCAGATACGCAGTATTTT. This rearrangement joins TRBV5-1 to TRBJ2-3, with 12 nucleotides matching TRBD2. The length of the CDR3 is 17 residues. V lost 0 bases, J lost 4 bases, and 6 bases stayed unmatched. Germline lookup yields CDR1 SGHRS and CDR2 YFSETQ.